Below are 3 T cell receptor beta chains sequenced from a single sample in a study of T cells expressing NK-cell markers. Reprocessing the 5' RACE reads, TCRdb reports a single entry for every CDR3 protein and omits DNA. The data show about half a million distinct CDR3 sequences, and the top ten clones hold 1.4%. Sequencing was carried out using blood T cells: a sorted CD56 or NKG2C T cell subset, CD4+ or CD8+ T cells, or bulk PBMC T cells (not recorded which). These receptors all stem from a woman aged 50 to 65 in good health.

The chain joins TRBV6-6 to TRBJ1-2; absent DNA, TCRdb's TRBD1 call cannot be checked. In germline, CDR1 is MNHNY, CDR2 SVGAGI (reference sequence). CDR3 size: 16 residues. CDR3 protein: CASWGNRGKFNYGYTF.

The chain uses TRBV28 and TRBJ2-5. CDR3 length: 12 residues. In germline, CDR1 is MDHEN, CDR2 SYDVKM. The CDR3 sequence: CASRGALETQYF.

CDR3 region: CASGLGLVSGELFF. The chain is built from TRBV12-5 and TRBJ2-2; TCRdb reports TRBD2, a call that lacks DNA to check it against. From germline, CDR1 is LGHNT and CDR2 FRNRAP. This CDR3 region has 14 residues.